The entry below gives a single T cell receptor (beta chain) sequence along with its context. In germline, CDR1 is SGHDT, CDR2 YYEEEE. The CDR3 spans 13 residues. Trimming took 3 bases from V and 0 from J, leaving 4 bases between them. The source of the sample is a study of technical replicates of blood from several donors. Profiling relied on immunoSEQ multiplex PCR, and the TCRdb table lists in-frame clones only, not all of them. Among tens of thousands of clones listed, 75% to 90% were seen once. The clonotype originates from a human donor in good health. Some clones in this sample may be carry-over from other donors' samples. The chain recombines TRBV5-6 with TRBJ2-4; D remains ambiguous. Sample: PBMCs. Here the CDR3 DNA reads TGTGCCAGCAGCTCTATAGCCAAAAACATTCAGTACTTC. Amino acids: CASSSIAKNIQYF.